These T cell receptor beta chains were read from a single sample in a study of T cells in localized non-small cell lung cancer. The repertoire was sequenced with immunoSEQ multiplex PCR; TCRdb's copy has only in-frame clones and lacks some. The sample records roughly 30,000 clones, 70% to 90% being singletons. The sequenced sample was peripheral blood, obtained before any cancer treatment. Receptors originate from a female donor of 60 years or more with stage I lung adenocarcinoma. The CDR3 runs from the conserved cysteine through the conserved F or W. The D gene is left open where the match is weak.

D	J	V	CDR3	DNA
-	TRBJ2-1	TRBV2	CASGGSGNYNEQFF	TGTGCCAGCGGAGGTAGCGGAAACTACAATGAGCAGTTCTTC
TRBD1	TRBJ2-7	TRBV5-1	CASSPWTGDGYEQYF	TGCGCCAGCAGCCCCTGGACAGGGGACGGATACGAGCAGTACTTC
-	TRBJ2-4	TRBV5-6	CASSLGGAQNIQYF	TGTGCCAGCAGCTTGGGAGGGGCTCAAAACATTCAGTACTTC
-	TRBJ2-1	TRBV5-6	CASSLKTATETYNEQFF	TGTGCCAGCAGCTTGAAGACGGCTACCGAAACTTACAATGAGCAGTTCTTC
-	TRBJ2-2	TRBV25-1	CASSEFVKDGELFF	TGTGCCAGCAGTGAATTCGTAAAGGACGGGGAGCTGTTTTTT
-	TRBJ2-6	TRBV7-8	CASSLRGSSGANVLTF	TGTGCCAGCAGCTTACGCGGTTCCTCTGGGGCCAACGTCCTGACTTTC
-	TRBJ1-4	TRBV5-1	CASSLELNEKLFF	TGCGCCAGCAGCTTGGAACTGAATGAAAAACTGTTTTTT
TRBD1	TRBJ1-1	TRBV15	CATSRGDREAFF	TGTGCCACCAGCAGAGGGGACAGAGAAGCTTTCTTT
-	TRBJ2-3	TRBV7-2	CASSGRGLAGGYF	TGTGCCAGCAGCGGAAGGGGACTGGCAGGAGGGTATTTT
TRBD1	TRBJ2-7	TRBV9	CASSPLRTGGSYEQYF	TGTGCCAGCAGTCCTCTAAGGACAGGGGGATCCTACGAGCAGTACTTC
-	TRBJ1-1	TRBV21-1	CASSKHPDRPHTEAFF	TGTGCCAGCAGCAAACACCCTGACAGACCGCACACTGAAGCTTTCTTT
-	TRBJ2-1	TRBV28	CASSSLGSGKNNEQFF	TGTGCCAGCAGCTCCTTAGGTAGCGGAAAGAACAATGAGCAGTTCTTC
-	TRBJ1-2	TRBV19	CASSIDPWGGYTF	TGTGCCAGTAGTATAGATCCGTGGGGCGGCTACACCTTC
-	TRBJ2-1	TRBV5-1	CASSLGREMSYNEQFF	TGCGCCAGCAGCTTGGGTCGGGAGATGAGTTACAATGAGCAGTTCTTC